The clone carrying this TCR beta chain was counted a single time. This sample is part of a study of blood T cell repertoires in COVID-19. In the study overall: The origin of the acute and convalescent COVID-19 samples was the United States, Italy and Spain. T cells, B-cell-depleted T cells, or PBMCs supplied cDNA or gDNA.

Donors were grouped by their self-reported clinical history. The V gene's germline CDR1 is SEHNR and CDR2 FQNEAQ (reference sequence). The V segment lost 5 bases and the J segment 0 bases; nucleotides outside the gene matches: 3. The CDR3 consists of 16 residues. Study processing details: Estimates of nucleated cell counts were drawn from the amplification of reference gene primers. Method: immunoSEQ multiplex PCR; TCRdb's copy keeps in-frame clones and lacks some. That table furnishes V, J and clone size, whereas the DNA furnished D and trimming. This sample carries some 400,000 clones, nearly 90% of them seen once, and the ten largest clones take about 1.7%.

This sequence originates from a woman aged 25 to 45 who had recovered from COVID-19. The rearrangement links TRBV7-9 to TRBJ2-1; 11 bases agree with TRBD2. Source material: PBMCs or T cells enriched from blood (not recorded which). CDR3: CASSTTSGSSYNEQFF. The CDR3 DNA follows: TGTGCCAGCAGCACCACTAGCGGGAGCTCCTACAATGAGCAGTTCTTC.